This T cell receptor (beta chain) was captured in a study of post-analysis software for immune sequencing data. Study in general: The study covered relapsing-remitting, secondary progressive and progressive-relapsing courses of multiple sclerosis.

General study points: Patients showed TRBV5-6, TRBV5-1 and TRBV20-1 among five TRBV segments more frequent than in controls. Batch-mates among the samples co-clustered strongly by F measure. Multiple sclerosis patients had significantly lower normalized Chao1 diversity than controls.

The TCR beta cDNA libraries contained unique molecular identifiers. There were about 1 to 10 million T cells, and about 500,000 cDNA molecules came from them. From the PCR reads, TCRdb called clonotypes with MiXCR, one entry per CDR3 protein. The sample shows 750,000 to 950,000 distinct CDR3 sequences, approximately 50% of them seen only once. Trimming shortened V by 2 bases and J by 7 bases, and 11 bases separated the two germline ends. The V gene's germline CDR1 is SEHNR and CDR2 FQNEAQ (reference sequence). The CDR3 has 13 residues. Concerning this clonotype itself: Its antigen is currently unknown.

The chain uses TRBV7-9 and TRBJ2-5, with D perhaps given as TRBD1 or TRBD2 (5 bases each). The sequence came from a girl aged 10-17 years with multiple sclerosis. The material sequenced was blood. CDR3 loop: CASSLSPRGTQYF. The CDR3 bases are TGTGCCAGCAGCTTAAGCCCGAGGGGGACCCAGTACTTC.